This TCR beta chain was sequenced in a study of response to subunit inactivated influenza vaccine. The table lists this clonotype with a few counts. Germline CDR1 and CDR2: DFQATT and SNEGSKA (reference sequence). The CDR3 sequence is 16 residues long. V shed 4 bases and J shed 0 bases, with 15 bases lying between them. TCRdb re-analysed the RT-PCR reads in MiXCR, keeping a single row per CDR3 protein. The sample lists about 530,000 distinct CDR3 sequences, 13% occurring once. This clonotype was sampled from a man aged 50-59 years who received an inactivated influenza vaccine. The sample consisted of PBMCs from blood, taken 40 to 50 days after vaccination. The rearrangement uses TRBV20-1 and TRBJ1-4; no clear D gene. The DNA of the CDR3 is TGCAGTGCTACCGATACATTGGAGGCAACTAATGAAAAACTGTTTTTT. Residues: CSATDTLEATNEKLFF.